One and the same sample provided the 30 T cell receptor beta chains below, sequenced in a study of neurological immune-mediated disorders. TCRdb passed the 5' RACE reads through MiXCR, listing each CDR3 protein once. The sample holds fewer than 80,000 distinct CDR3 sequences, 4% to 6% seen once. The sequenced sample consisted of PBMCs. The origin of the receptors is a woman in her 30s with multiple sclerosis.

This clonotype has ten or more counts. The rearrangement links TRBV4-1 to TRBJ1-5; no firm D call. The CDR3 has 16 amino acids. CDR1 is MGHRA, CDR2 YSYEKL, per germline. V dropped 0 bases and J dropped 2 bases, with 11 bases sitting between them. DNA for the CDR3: TGCGCCAGCAGCCAAGATGTGACGGGTGGCAATCAGCCCCAGCATTTT. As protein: CASSQDVTGGNQPQHF.

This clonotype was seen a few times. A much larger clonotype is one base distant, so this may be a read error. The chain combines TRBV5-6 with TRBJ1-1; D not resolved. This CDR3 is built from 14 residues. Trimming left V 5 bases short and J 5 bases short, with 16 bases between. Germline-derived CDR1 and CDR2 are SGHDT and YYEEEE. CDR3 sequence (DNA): TGTGCCAGCAGATCCGGGAATCTCGGGACTGAAGCTTTCTTT. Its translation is CASRSGNLGTEAFF.

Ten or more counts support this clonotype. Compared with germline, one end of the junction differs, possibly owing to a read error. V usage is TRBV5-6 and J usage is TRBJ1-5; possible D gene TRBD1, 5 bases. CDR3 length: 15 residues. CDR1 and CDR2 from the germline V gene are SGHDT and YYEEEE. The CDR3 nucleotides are TGTGCCAGCAGCACGTCGGGGACCGCCAATCAGCCCCAGAATTTT. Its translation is CASSTSGTANQPQNF.

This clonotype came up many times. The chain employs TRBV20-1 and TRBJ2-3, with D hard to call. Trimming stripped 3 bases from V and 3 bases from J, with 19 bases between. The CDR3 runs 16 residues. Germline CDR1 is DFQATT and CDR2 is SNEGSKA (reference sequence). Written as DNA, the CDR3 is TGCAGTGCTAGGATGCCCCGGCAGAGTAGAACAGATACGCAGTATTTT. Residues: CSARMPRQSRTDTQYF.

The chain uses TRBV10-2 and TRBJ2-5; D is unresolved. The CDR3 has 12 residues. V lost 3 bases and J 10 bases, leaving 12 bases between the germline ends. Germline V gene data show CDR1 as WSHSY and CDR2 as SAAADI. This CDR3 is CASSESRLVQYF. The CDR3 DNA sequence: TGCGCCAGCAGTGAAAGTCGCCTAGTCCAGTACTTC.

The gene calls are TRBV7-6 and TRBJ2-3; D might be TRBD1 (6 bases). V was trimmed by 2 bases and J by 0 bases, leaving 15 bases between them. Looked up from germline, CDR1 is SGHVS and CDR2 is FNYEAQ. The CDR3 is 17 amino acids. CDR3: CASSLIEGDPSTDTQYF. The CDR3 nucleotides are TGTGCCAGCAGCTTAATCGAGGGGGACCCTAGCACAGATACGCAGTATTTT.

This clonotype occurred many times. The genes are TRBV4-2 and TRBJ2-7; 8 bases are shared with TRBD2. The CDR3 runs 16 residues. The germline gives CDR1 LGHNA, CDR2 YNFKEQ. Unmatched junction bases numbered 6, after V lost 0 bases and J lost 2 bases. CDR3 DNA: TGTGCCAGCAGCCAAGATCCGAGCGGGGGCCCCTACGAGCAGTACTTC. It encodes CASSQDPSGGPYEQYF.

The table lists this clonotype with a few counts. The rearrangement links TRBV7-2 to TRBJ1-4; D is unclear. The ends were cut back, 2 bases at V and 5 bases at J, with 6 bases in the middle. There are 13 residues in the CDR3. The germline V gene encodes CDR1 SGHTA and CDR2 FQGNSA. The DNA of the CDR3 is TGTGCCAGCAGCTTAAAGGGAAATGAAAAACTGTTTTTT. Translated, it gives CASSLKGNEKLFF.

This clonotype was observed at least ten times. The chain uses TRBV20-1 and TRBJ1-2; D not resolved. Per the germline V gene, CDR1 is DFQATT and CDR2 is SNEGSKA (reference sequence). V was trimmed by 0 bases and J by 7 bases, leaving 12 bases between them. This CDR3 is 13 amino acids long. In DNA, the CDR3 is TGCAGTGCTAGAGATCTCACCCTCCTTGGCTACACCTTC. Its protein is CSARDLTLLGYTF.

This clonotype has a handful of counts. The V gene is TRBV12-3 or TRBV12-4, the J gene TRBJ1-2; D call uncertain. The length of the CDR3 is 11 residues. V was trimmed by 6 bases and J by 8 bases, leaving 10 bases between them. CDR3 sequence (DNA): TGTGCCAGCAGAACGGATCTGGGCTACACCTTC. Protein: CASRTDLGYTF.

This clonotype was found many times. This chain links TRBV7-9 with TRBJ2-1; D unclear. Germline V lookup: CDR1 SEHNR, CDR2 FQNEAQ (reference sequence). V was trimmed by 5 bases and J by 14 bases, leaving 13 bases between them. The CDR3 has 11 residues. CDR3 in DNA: TGTGCCAGCAGCCCAGCGCAGGACGAGTTCTTC. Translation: CASSPAQDEFF.

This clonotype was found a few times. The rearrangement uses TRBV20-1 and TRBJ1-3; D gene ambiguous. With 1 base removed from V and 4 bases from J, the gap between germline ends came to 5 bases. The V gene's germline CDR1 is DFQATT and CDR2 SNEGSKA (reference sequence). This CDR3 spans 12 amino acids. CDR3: CSARGRGNTIYF. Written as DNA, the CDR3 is TGCAGTGCTAGAGGACGGGGAAACACCATATATTTT.

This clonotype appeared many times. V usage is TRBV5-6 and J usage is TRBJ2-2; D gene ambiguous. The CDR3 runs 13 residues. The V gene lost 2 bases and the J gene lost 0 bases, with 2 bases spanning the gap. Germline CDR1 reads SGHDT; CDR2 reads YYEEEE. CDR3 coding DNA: TGTGCCAGCAGCTTCGCGAACACCGGGGAGCTGTTTTTT. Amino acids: CASSFANTGELFF.

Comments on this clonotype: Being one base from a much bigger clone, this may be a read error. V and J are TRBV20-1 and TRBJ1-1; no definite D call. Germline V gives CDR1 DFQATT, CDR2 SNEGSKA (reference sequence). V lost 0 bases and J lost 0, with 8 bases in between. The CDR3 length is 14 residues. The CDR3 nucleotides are TGCAGTGCTAGAGACCCTCAAATGAACACTGAAGCTTTCTTT. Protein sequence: CSARDPQMNTEAFF.

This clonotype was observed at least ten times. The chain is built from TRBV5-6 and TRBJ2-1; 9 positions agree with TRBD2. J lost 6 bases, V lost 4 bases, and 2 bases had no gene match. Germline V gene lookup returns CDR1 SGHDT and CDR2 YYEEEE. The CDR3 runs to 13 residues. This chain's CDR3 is CASSQAGGNEQFF. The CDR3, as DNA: TGTGCCAGCAGCCAAGCGGGGGGCAATGAGCAGTTCTTC.

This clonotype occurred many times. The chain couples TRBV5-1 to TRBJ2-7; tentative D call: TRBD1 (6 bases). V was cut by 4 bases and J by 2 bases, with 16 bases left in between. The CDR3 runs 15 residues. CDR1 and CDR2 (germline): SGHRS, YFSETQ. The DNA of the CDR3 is TGCGCCAGCAGCCTGCAAACAGGGAACACCTACGAGCAGTACTTC. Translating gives CASSLQTGNTYEQYF.

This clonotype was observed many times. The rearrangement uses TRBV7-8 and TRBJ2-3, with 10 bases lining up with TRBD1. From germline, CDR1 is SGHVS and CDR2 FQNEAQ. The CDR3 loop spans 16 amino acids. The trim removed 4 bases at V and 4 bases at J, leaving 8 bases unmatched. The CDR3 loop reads CASSSRDRGGADTQYF. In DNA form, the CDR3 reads TGTGCCAGCAGCTCCCGGGACAGGGGTGGCGCAGATACGCAGTATTTT.

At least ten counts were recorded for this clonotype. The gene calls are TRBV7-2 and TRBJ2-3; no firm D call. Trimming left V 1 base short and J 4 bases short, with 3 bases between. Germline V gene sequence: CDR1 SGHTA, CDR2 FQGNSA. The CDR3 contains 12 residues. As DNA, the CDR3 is TGTGCCAGCAGCTTAGACTCAGATACGCAGTATTTT. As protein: CASSLDSDTQYF. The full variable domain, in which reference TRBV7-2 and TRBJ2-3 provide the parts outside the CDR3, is GAGVSQSPSNKVTEKGKDVELRCDPISGHTALYWYRQSLGQGLEFLIYFQGNSAPDKSGLPSDRFSAERTGGSVSTLTIQRTQQEDSAVYLCASSLDSDTQYFGPGTRLTVL.

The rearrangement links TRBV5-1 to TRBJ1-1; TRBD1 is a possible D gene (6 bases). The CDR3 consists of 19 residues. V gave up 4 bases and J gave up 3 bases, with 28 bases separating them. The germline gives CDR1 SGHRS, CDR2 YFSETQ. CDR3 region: CASSLRGGYGTIHHTEAFF. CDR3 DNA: TGCGCCAGCAGCCTCCGGGGGGGCTACGGAACCATCCACCACACTGAAGCTTTCTTT. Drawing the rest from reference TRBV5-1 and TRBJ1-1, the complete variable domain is KAGVTQTPRYLIKTRGQQVTLSCSPISGHRSVSWYQQTPGQGLQFLFEYFSETQRNKGNFPGRFSGRQFSNSRSEMNVSTLELGDSALYLCASSLRGGYGTIHHTEAFFGQGTRLTVV.

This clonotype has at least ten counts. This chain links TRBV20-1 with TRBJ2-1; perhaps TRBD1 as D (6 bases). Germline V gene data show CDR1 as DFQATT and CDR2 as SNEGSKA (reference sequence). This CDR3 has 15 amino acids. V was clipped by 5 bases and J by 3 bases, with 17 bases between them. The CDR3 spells CSASHGQRNYNEQFF. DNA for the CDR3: TGCAGTGCTTCTCACGGACAGCGGAACTACAATGAGCAGTTCTTC.

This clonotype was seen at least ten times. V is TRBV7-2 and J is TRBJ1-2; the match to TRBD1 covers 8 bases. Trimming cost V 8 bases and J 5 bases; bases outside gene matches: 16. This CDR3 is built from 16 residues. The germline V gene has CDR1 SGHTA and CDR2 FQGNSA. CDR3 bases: TGTGCCAGCTTTCTATCCTCCGGGACAGGACCGTATGGCTACACCTTC. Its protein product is CASFLSSGTGPYGYTF.

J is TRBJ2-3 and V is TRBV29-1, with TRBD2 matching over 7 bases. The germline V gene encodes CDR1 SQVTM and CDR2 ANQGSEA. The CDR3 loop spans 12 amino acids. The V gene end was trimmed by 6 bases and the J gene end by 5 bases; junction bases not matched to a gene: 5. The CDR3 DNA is TGCAGCGTGGGGGGGAGTCGAGATACGCAGTATTTT. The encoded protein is CSVGGSRDTQYF.

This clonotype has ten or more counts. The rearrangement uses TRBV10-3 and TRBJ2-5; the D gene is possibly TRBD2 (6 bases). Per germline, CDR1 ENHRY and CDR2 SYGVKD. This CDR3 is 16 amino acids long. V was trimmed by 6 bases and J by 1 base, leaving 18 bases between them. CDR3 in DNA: TGTGCCATCAGCGGAGGTCTGCGGGGATCCCAAGAGACCCAGTACTTC. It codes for CAISGGLRGSQETQYF.

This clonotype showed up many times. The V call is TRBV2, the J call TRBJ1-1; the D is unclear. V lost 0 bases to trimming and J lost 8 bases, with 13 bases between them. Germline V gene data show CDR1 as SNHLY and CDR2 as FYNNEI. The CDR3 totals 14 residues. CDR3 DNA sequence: TGTGCCAGCAGTGAAGCCTTTGGGTCGGGCGAAGCTTTCTTT. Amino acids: CASSEAFGSGEAFF.

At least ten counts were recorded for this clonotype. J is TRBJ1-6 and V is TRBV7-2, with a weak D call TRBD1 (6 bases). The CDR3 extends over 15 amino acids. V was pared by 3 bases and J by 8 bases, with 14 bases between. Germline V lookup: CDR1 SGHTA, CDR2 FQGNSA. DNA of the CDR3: TGTGCCAGCAGCTTTTGGGGGGCACGGGATTCACCCCTCCACTTT. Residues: CASSFWGARDSPLHF. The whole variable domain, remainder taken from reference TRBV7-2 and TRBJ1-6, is GAGVSQSPSNKVTEKGKDVELRCDPISGHTALYWYRQSLGQGLEFLIYFQGNSAPDKSGLPSDRFSAERTGGSVSTLTIQRTQQEDSAVYLCASSFWGARDSPLHFGNGTRLTVT.

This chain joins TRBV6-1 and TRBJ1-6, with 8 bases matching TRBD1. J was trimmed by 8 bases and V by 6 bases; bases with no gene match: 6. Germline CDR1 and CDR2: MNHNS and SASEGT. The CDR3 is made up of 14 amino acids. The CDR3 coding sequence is TGTGCCAGCAGGACAGACAGGGGACATTCACCCCTCCACTTT. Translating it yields CASRTDRGHSPLHF.

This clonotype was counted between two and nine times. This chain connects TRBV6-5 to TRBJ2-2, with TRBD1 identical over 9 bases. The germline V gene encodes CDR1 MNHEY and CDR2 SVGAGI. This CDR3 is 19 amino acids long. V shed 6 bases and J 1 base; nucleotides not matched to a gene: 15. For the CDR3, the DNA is TGTGCCAGCAGCCAGTTTTCGCCTGGGACAGGGCTGAACACCGGGGAGCTGTTTTTT. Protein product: CASSQFSPGTGLNTGELFF.

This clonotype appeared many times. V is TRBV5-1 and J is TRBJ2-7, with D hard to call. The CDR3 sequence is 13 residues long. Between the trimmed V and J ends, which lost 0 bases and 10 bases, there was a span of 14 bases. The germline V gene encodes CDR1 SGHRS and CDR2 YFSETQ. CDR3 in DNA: TGCGCCAGCAGCTTGGAGTTGAACGGGCCTCAGTACTTC. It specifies CASSLELNGPQYF.

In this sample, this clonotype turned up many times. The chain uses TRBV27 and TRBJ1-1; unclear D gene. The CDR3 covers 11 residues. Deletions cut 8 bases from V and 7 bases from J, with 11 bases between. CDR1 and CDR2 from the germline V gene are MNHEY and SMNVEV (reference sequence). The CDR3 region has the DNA TGTGCCAGCCTTTTAAATGGTGAAGCTTTCTTT. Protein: CASLLNGEAFF.

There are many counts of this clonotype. CDR3 residues: CSGGASSYNEQFF. The CDR3 DNA reads as TGCAGTGGAGGGGCGAGCTCCTACAATGAGCAGTTCTTC. The gene calls are TRBV20-1 and TRBJ2-1; D is possibly TRBD1 or TRBD2 (5 bases each). Trimming removed 7 bases from V and 0 bases from J, with 10 bases in between. The V gene's germline CDR1 is DFQATT and CDR2 SNEGSKA (reference sequence). The CDR3 has 13 amino acids.